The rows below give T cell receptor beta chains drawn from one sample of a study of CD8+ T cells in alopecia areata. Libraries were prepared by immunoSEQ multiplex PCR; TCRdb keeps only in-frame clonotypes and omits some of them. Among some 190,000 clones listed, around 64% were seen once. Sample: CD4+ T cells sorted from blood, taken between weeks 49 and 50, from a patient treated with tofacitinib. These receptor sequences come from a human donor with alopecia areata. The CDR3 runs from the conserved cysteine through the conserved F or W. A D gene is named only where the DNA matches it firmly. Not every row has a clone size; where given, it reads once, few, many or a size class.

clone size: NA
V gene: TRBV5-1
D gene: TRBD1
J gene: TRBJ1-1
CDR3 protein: CASSFGQASNTEAFF
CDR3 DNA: TGCGCCAGCAGCTTCGGACAGGCGTCGAACACTGAAGCTTTCTTT

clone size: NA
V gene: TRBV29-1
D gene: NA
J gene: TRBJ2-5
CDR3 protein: CSVEDIWGHQETQYF
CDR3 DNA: TGCAGCGTTGAAGACATCTGGGGACACCAAGAGACCCAGTACTTC

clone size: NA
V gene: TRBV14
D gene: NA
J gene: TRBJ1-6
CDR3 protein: CASSQAQGDNSPLHF
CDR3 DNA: TGTGCCAGCAGCCAAGCGCAGGGTGACAATTCACCCCTCCACTTT

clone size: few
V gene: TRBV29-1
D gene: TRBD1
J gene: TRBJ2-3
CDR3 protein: CSVEDVGTGSTDTQYF
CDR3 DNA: TGCAGCGTTGAAGATGTCGGGACAGGGAGCACAGATACGCAGTATTTT

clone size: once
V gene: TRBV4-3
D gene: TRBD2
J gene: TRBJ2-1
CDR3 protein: CASSQELAGVNEQFF
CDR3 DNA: TGCGCCAGCAGCCAAGAACTAGCGGGGGTAAATGAGCAGTTCTTC

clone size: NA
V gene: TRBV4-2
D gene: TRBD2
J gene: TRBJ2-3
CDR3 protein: CASSLSGGGEDTQYF
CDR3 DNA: TGTGCCAGCAGCCTTAGCGGGGGGGGAGAAGATACGCAGTATTTT

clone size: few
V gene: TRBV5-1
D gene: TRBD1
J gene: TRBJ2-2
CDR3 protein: CASSRMTGETGELFF
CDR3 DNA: TGCGCCAGCAGCAGGATGACAGGGGAAACCGGGGAGCTGTTTTTT

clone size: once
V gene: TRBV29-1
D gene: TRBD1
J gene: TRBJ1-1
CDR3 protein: CSVDKTGGTEAFF
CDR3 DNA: TGCAGCGTTGATAAGACAGGGGGCACTGAAGCTTTCTTT

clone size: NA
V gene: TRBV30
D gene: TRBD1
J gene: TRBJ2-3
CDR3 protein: CAWSVPRTGGIGTQYF
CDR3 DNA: TGTGCCTGGAGTGTACCCCGGACAGGGGGAATTGGTACGCAGTATTTT

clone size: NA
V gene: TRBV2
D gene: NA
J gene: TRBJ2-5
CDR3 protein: CASSGTPQETQYF
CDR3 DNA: TGTGCCAGCAGTGGGACACCCCAAGAGACCCAGTACTTC

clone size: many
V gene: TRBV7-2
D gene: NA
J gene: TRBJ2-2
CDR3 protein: CASSLMSGSGELFF
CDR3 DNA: TGTGCCAGCAGCTTAATGAGCGGCTCCGGGGAGCTGTTTTTT

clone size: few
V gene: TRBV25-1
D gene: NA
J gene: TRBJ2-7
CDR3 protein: CASSGGAEQYF
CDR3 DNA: TGTGCCAGCAGTGGAGGAGCGGAGCAGTACTTC

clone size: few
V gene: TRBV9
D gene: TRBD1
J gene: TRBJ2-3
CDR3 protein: CASSVADRVADTQYF
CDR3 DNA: TGTGCCAGCAGCGTAGCGGACAGGGTGGCAGATACGCAGTATTTT

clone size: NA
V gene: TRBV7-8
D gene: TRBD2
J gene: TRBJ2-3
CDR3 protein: CASSSGLAASRYTQYF
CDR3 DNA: TGTGCCAGCAGCTCGGGACTAGCGGCTTCTCGGTATACGCAGTATTTT

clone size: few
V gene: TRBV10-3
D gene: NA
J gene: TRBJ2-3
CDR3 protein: CAISAGQTTDTQYF
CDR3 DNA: TGTGCCATCAGTGCCGGACAGACCACAGATACGCAGTATTTT

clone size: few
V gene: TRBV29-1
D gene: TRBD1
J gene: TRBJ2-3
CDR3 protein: CSVAGQGPDTQYF
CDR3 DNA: TGCAGCGTGGCGGGACAGGGTCCCGATACGCAGTATTTT

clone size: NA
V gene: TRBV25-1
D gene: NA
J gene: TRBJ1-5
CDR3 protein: CASSEFGVGPQHF
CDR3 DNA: TGTGCCAGCAGTGAATTTGGGGTTGGGCCCCAGCATTTT

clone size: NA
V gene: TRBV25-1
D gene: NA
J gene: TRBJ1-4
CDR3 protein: CASSESLVGTEKLFF
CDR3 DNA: TGTGCCAGCAGTGAATCCCTAGTCGGGACGGAAAAACTGTTTTTT

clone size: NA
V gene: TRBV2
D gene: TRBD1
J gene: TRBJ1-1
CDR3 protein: CASTRQGGSTEAFF
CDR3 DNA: TGTGCCAGCACCAGACAGGGAGGGAGCACTGAAGCTTTCTTT

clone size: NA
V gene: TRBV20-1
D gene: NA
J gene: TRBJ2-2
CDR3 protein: CSARVRGELFF
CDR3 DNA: TGCAGTGCTAGAGTGAGGGGGGAGCTGTTTTTT

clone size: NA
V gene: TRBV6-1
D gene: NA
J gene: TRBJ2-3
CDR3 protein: CASSARQRTDTQYF
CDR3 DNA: TGTGCCAGCAGTGCAAGACAGAGGACAGATACGCAGTATTTT

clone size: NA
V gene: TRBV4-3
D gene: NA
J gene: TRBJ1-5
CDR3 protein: CASSQEEGFNQPQHF
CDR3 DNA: TGCGCCAGCAGCCAAGAGGAGGGGTTCAATCAGCCCCAGCATTTT

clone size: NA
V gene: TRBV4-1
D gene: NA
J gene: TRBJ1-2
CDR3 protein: CASSGQGDNYGYTF
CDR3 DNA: TGCGCCAGCAGTGGGCAGGGCGATAACTATGGCTACACCTTC

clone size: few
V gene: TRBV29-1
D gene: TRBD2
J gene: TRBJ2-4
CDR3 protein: CSVSGRAKNIQYF
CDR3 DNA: TGCAGCGTTTCCGGGAGGGCCAAAAACATTCAGTACTTC

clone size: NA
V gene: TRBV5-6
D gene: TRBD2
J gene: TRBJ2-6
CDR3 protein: CASSTRLFGGSSGANVLTF
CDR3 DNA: TGTGCCAGCAGCACCCGTTTGTTTGGCGGGAGCTCTGGGGCCAACGTCCTGACTTTC

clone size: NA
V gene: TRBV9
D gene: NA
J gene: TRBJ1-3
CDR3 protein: CASSTDWWEEGSGNTIYF
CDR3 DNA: TGTGCCAGCAGCACCGACTGGTGGGAAGAGGGCTCTGGAAACACCATATATTTT

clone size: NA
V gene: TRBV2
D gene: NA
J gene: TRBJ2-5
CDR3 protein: CDRGGGGIETQYF
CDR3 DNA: TGTGACCGAGGGGGGGGAGGAATAGAGACCCAGTACTTC

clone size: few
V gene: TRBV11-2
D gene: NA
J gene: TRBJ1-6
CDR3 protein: CASSFWGYNSPLHF
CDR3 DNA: TGTGCCAGCAGCTTCTGGGGATATAATTCACCCCTCCACTTT

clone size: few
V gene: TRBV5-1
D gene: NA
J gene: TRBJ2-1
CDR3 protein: CASSLVAGTSYNEQFF
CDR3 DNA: TGCGCCAGCAGCTTGGTTGCGGGGACCTCCTACAATGAGCAGTTCTTC

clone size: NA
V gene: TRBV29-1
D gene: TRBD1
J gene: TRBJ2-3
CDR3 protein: CSVDRGQGDTQYF
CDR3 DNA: TGCAGCGTTGACAGGGGGCAGGGAGATACGCAGTATTTT

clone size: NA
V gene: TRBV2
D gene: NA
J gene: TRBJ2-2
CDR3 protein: CASGRTGDTGELFF
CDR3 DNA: TGTGCCAGCGGGAGGACAGGTGACACCGGGGAGCTGTTTTTT

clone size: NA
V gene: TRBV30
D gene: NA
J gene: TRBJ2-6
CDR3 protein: CAWNPGFAGSGANVLTF
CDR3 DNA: TGTGCCTGGAATCCCGGTTTTGCAGGCTCTGGGGCCAACGTCCTGACTTTC

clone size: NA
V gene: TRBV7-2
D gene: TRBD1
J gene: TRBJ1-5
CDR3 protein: CASSLGTENQPQHF
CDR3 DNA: TGTGCCAGCAGCTTGGGGACAGAAAATCAGCCCCAGCATTTT

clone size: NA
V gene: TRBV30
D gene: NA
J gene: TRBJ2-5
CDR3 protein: CAWSGDGGRETQYF
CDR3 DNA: TGTGCCTGGAGTGGGGATGGGGGCCGGGAGACCCAGTACTTC

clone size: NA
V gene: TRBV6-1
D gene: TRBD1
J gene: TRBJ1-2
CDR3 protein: CAITEGGRVPGYTF
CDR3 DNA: TGTGCCATCACGGAAGGGGGCAGGGTTCCTGGCTACACCTTC

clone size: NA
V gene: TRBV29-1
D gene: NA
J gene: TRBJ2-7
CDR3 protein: CSVDISSHEQYF
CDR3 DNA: TGCAGCGTTGATATCTCTTCCCACGAGCAGTACTTC

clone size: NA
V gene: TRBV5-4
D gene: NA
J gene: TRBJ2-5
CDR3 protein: CASSRAVGETQYF
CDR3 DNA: TGTGCCAGCAGTCGAGCTGTAGGAGAGACCCAGTACTTC

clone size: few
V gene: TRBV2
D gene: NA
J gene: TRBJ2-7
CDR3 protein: CASRGFLGQYF
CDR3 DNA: TGTGCCAGCAGGGGATTCTTGGGTCAGTACTTC

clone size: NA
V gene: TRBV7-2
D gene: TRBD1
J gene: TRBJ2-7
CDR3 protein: CASSPRTGAGEQYF
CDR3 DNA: TGTGCCAGCAGCCCCCGGACAGGGGCGGGGGAGCAGTACTTC

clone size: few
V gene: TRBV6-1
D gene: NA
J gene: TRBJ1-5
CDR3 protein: CASSGTANNQPQHF
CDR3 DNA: TGTGCCAGCAGTGGGACAGCTAACAATCAGCCCCAGCATTTT

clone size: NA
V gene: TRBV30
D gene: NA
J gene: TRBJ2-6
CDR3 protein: CAWSPLRANVLTF
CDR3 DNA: TGTGCCTGGAGTCCCCTCCGTGCCAATGTCCTGACTTTC

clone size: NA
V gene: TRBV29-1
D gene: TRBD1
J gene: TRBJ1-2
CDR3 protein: CSVETRTGDGYTF
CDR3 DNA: TGCAGCGTTGAAACCCGGACAGGGGATGGCTACACCTTC

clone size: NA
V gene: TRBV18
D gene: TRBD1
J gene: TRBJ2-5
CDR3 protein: CASSPRTGLAETQYF
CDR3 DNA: TGTGCCAGCTCACCTCGGACAGGGCTGGCGGAGACCCAGTACTTC

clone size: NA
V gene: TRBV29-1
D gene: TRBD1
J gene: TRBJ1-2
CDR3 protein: CSVGKGTGGAYGYTF
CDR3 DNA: TGCAGCGTTGGGAAGGGGACAGGGGGTGCGTATGGCTACACCTTC

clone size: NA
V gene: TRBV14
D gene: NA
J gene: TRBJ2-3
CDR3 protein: CASSQERGGSVDTQYF
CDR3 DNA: TGTGCCAGCAGCCAAGAACGGGGCGGTTCAGTCGATACGCAGTATTTT

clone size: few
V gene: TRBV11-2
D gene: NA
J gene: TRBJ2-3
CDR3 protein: CASSLFSTATDTQYF
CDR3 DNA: TGTGCCAGCAGCTTATTTTCGACGGCCACAGATACGCAGTATTTT

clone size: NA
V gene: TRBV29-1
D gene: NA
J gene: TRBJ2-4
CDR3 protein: CSVTGEGNIQYF
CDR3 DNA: TGCAGCGTAACAGGGGAGGGAAACATTCAGTACTTC

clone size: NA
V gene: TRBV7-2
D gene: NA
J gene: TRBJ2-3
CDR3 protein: CASSLGLRDTQYF
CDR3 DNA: TGTGCCAGCAGCTTAGGTCTTCGGGATACGCAGTATTTT